The 27 T cell receptor beta chains below come from one sample, sequenced in a study of blood T cell repertoires in COVID-19. Measured with immunoSEQ multiplex PCR; TCRdb has only the in-frame clones, and not every one. This table has tens of thousands of clones, around nine tenths appearing once. Sequencing input: peripheral blood. The receptors were gathered from a human donor in a cohort sampled during active COVID-19. The donor label of this sample is uncertain.

The rearrangement links TRBV5-1 to TRBJ2-3; D uncertain. The germline gives CDR1 SGHRS, CDR2 YFSETQ. V dropped 2 bases and J dropped 0 bases, with 7 bases sitting between them. The CDR3 has 14 amino acids. Here the CDR3 reads CASSFGPSTDTQYF. CDR3 sequence (DNA): TGCGCCAGCAGCTTCGGTCCTAGCACAGATACGCAGTATTTT.

This rearrangement joins TRBV2 to TRBJ1-5; 8 bases fit TRBD1. Germline assignment: CDR1 SNHLY and CDR2 FYNNEI. This CDR3 is built from 13 residues. J lost 4 bases, V lost 4 bases, and 0 bases had no gene match. Here the CDR3 reads CASSGQGNQPQHF. Here the CDR3 DNA reads TGTGCCAGCAGTGGACAGGGGAATCAGCCCCAGCATTTT.

V and J are TRBV4-1 and TRBJ2-2; 7 bases align to TRBD2. The CDR3 runs to 15 residues. V trimming: 8 bases; J trimming: 0 bases; junction bases outside the gene matches: 6. Germline V lookup: CDR1 MGHRA, CDR2 YSYEKL. CDR3 sequence (DNA): TGCGCCAGCGGGAGGGGAACCCCGAACACCGGGGAGCTGTTTTTT. This codes for CASGRGTPNTGELFF.

The J gene is TRBJ2-3, the V gene TRBV28; TRBD2 aligns across 8 bases. The length of the CDR3 is 14 residues. Per the germline V gene, CDR1 is MDHEN and CDR2 is SYDVKM. Trimming at V came to 1 base and at J to 4 bases, leaving 1 base not matched to a gene. CDR3 sequence: CASSLSGRADTQYF. CDR3 in DNA: TGTGCCAGCAGTTTATCCGGGAGGGCAGATACGCAGTATTTT.

The CDR3 nucleotides are TGTGCCAGCAGGGGACAGGTCCTGATCAATCAGCCCCAGCATTTT. Translating it yields CASRGQVLINQPQHF. V is TRBV6-5 and J is TRBJ1-5; 8 positions agree with TRBD1. Germline trimming cut 6 bases from V and 3 bases from J; bases unmatched to any gene: 7. CDR1 and CDR2 (germline): MNHEY, SVGAGI. CDR3 length equals 15 residues.

The rearrangement joins TRBV2 to TRBJ2-7, with D perhaps matching TRBD2 (6 bases). Deletions cut 5 bases from V and 1 base from J, with 24 bases between. Germline assignment: CDR1 SNHLY and CDR2 FYNNEI. CDR3 length: 18 amino acids. CDR3 sequence: CASSKGEPGVLLSYEQYF. The CDR3 DNA follows: TGTGCCAGCAGTAAAGGCGAACCGGGAGTCCTTCTTTCCTACGAGCAGTACTTC.

The chain uses TRBV3-1 (or the pseudogene TRBV3-2) and TRBJ2-7; 7 bases are a match to TRBD1. CDR1 LGHDT and CDR2 YNNKEL come from the germline V gene (reference sequence). V trimming: 4 bases; J trimming: 2 bases; junction bases outside the gene matches: 2. The CDR3 spans 13 residues. DNA of the CDR3: TGTGCCAGCAGCCTCGGGACAGCCTACGAGCAGTACTTC. Residues: CASSLGTAYEQYF.

This chain uses TRBV11-2 with TRBJ2-5, with D perhaps matching TRBD1 (6 bases). The CDR3 is 14 amino acids. Per germline, CDR1 SGHAT and CDR2 FQNNGV. V dropped 6 bases and J dropped 1 base, with 12 bases sitting between them. The CDR3 bases are TGTGCCAGCAGTTTGACAGGCGCCCAAGAGACCCAGTACTTC. It encodes CASSLTGAQETQYF.

J is TRBJ2-5 and V is TRBV11-3, with 8 bases that match TRBD1. The CDR3 has 16 residues. With 5 bases clipped from V and 1 base from J, the junction kept 9 bases outside the gene matches. CDR1 and CDR2 from the germline V gene are SGHNT and YENEEA. This chain's CDR3 is CASSTGTGHSQETQYF. DNA for the CDR3: TGTGCCAGCAGCACGGGGACAGGTCATAGCCAAGAGACCCAGTACTTC.

V and J are TRBV5-1 and TRBJ1-1; D unclear. V was shortened by 0 bases and J by 10 bases, with 19 bases between the two germline ends. This CDR3 is built from 15 residues. Germline V lookup: CDR1 SGHRS, CDR2 YFSETQ. The CDR3 DNA reads as TGCGCCAGCAGCTTGGGAGGCACTCGAATTGGTGGAGCTTTCTTT. As protein: CASSLGGTRIGGAFF.

CDR3: CASSLAPRDRDGYGYTF. The CDR3 DNA reads as TGCGCCAGCAGCTTGGCCCCGCGCGACAGGGACGGCTATGGCTACACCTTC. The gene calls are TRBV5-1 and TRBJ1-2, with 7 bases lining up with TRBD1. V lost 0 bases to trimming and J lost 4 bases; unmatched junction nucleotides: 12. Germline assignment: CDR1 SGHRS and CDR2 YFSETQ. CDR3 length: 17 residues.

The chain uses TRBV7-3 and TRBJ2-4; the match to TRBD2 covers 7 bases. The CDR3 totals 13 residues. After removal of 8 bases from V and 9 bases from J, the junction contained 10 bases not matched to a gene. The V gene's germline CDR1 is SGHTA and CDR2 FQGTGA. CDR3 DNA: TGTGCCAGCTCGAGGGAGGGCCGGGGCATTCAGTACTTC. It codes for CASSREGRGIQYF.

This chain connects TRBV7-9 to TRBJ1-3; the D is unclear. CDR1 is SEHNR, CDR2 FQNEAQ, per germline (reference sequence). There are 15 residues in the CDR3. V lost 5 bases and J 3 bases, leaving 14 bases between the germline ends. The DNA for the CDR3 is TGTGCCAGCAGCCACCCCCCGAGGGTTGGAAACACCATATATTTT. Its translation: CASSHPPRVGNTIYF. Full variable domain (missing parts from reference TRBV7-9 and TRBJ1-3): DTGVSQNPRHKITKRGQNVTFRCDPISEHNRLYWYRQTLGQGPEFLTYFQNEAQLEKSRLLSDRFSAERPKGSFSTLEIQRTEQGDSAMYLCASSHPPRVGNTIYFGEGSWLTVV.

The CDR3 protein is CASSLKDSDYGYTF. Written as DNA, the CDR3 is TGCGCCAGCAGCTTGAAGGACAGTGATTATGGCTACACCTTC. The rearrangement uses TRBV5-1 and TRBJ1-2; weak D call: TRBD1 (6 bases). Per germline, CDR1 SGHRS and CDR2 YFSETQ. This CDR3 is built from 14 residues. The V gene lost 1 base and the J gene lost 5 bases, with 12 bases spanning the gap.

The genes are TRBV7-2 and TRBJ2-1; 12 bases line up with TRBD2. Looked up from germline, CDR1 is SGHTA and CDR2 is FQGNSA. The CDR3 totals 21 residues. V trimming: 0 bases; J trimming: 2 bases; junction bases outside the gene matches: 14. The CDR3 nucleotides are TGTGCCAGCAGCTTAGCCCCGGCTAGCGGGAGGGCCGAGGGTGCCTACAATGAGCAGTTCTTC. Residues: CASSLAPASGRAEGAYNEQFF.

The chain uses TRBV4-1 and TRBJ1-1, with 7 positions matching TRBD1. The CDR3 runs 16 residues. The J segment lost 3 bases and the V segment lost 0 bases, leaving 7 bases of the junction unmatched. Germline-derived CDR1 and CDR2 are MGHRA and YSYEKL. CDR3 region: CASSQDEGQFHTEAFF. The CDR3 DNA sequence: TGCGCCAGCAGCCAAGATGAGGGACAGTTTCACACTGAAGCTTTCTTT.

The chain employs TRBV6-6 and TRBJ1-2; TRBD1 is a possible D gene (6 bases). Trimming pared 5 bases from V and 4 bases from J, leaving 14 bases between. The CDR3 totals 14 residues. CDR1 is MNHNY, CDR2 SVGAGI, per germline (reference sequence). The CDR3 DNA is TGTGCCAGCAGTCTAACAGGGAGCACCTATGGCTACACCTTC. Its protein product is CASSLTGSTYGYTF.

The chain has TRBV11-3 and TRBJ2-7, with D tentatively TRBD1 (5 bases). Between the trimmed V and J ends, which lost 0 bases and 5 bases, there was a span of 11 bases. Germline CDR1 and CDR2: SGHNT and YENEEA. This CDR3 is 14 amino acids long. CDR3 loop: CASSLDRGLDEQYF. The CDR3 region has the DNA TGTGCCAGCAGCTTAGATAGGGGTTTGGACGAGCAGTACTTC.

The chain recombines TRBV6-1 with TRBJ1-6; no clear D gene. This CDR3 region has 13 residues. Trimming stripped 3 bases from V and 4 bases from J, with 4 bases between. Germline CDR1 MNHNS, CDR2 SASEGT. DNA for the CDR3: TGTGCCAGCAGTGACCTGTATAATTCACCCCTCCACTTT. Its protein product is CASSDLYNSPLHF.

The sample holds a few counts of this clone. The V gene is TRBV6-2 or TRBV6-3, the J gene TRBJ2-7; D is ambiguous. In germline, CDR1 is MNHEY, CDR2 SVGEGT. The CDR3 consists of 13 residues. Trimming removed 6 bases from V and 5 bases from J, with 14 bases in between. The CDR3 DNA sequence: TGTGCCAGCAGCCGCCCAGCGTCGGACGAGCAGTACTTC. Its protein is CASSRPASDEQYF.

The chain is built from TRBV11-2 and TRBJ1-1; no reliable D call. The CDR3 sequence is 14 residues long. Germline loops: CDR1 SGHAT, CDR2 FQNNGV. Trimming stripped 5 bases from V and 4 bases from J, with 14 bases between. CDR3 coding DNA: TGTGCCAGCAGCCCACGGGTTGATGGCACTGAAGCTTTCTTT. The encoded protein is CASSPRVDGTEAFF.

This clone has a single count. The CDR3 is CAWSVLGHEQYF. The CDR3 DNA follows: TGTGCCTGGAGTGTACTGGGGCACGAGCAGTACTTC. The V gene is TRBV30, the J gene TRBJ2-7, with D possibly matching TRBD1 (5 bases). CDR1 and CDR2 (germline): GTSNPN, SVGIG (reference sequence). V was shortened by 0 bases and J by 5 bases, with 8 bases between the two germline ends. The CDR3 contains 12 residues.

The genes are TRBV7-3 and TRBJ2-3; D possibly corresponds to TRBD2 (5 bases). Trimming stripped 1 base from V and 2 bases from J, with 7 bases between. Germline V gives CDR1 SGHTA, CDR2 FQGTGA. The CDR3 covers 14 residues. CDR3 nucleotides: TGTGCCAGCAGCTTAAGCGGGTTCACAGATACGCAGTATTTT. As protein: CASSLSGFTDTQYF.

This rearrangement joins TRBV15 to TRBJ1-5; D is perhaps TRBD1 (5 bases). CDR3 length equals 13 residues. From germline, CDR1 is LNHNV and CDR2 YYDKDF (reference sequence). V was trimmed by 4 bases and J by 7 bases, leaving 11 bases between them. This chain's CDR3 is CATSKWGDQPQHF. Written as DNA, the CDR3 is TGTGCCACCAGCAAATGGGGGGACCAGCCCCAGCATTTT. The variable domain in full, with the rest retrieved from reference TRBV15 and TRBJ1-5, is DAMVIQNPRYQVTQFGKPVTLSCSQTLNHNVMYWYQQKSSQAPKLLFHYYDKDFNNEADTPDNFQSRRPNTSFCFLDIRSPGLGDTAMYLCATSKWGDQPQHFGDGTRLSIL.

This chain joins TRBV5-5 and TRBJ2-6; 9 nucleotides line up with TRBD1. The junction had 10 bases not matched to a gene; V was cut back by 7 bases and J by 2 bases. The CDR3 is 17 residues long. Germline V lookup: CDR1 SGHKS, CDR2 YYEKEE (reference sequence). The CDR3 spells CASARQGESAGANVLTF. In DNA form, the CDR3 reads TGTGCCAGCGCCCGACAGGGGGAATCAGCTGGGGCCAACGTCCTGACTTTC.

This chain connects TRBV11-2 to TRBJ2-2; D ambiguous. Germline lookup yields CDR1 SGHAT and CDR2 FQNNGV. The CDR3 covers 16 residues. V was trimmed by 7 bases and J by 8 bases, leaving 23 bases between them. The DNA for the CDR3 is TGTGCCAGCACCCCGGTGCCTAACCTGAGATCGGGGGAGCTGTTTTTT. Its protein is CASTPVPNLRSGELFF.

CDR3 DNA sequence: TGTGCCTGGCAGTCGAGGACAGACATGTACAATGAGCAGTTCTTC. This encodes CAWQSRTDMYNEQFF. The chain recombines TRBV30 with TRBJ2-1, with D perhaps matching TRBD1 (6 bases). Germline V gene sequence: CDR1 GTSNPN, CDR2 SVGIG (reference sequence). This CDR3 has 15 amino acids. V lost 5 bases and J lost 4, with 18 bases in between.